This T cell receptor (beta chain) was recovered during a study of cytomegalovirus exposure and HLA in healthy donors. Study-wide background: Of approximately 400 genotyped donors, about 81% clustered with self-reported Caucasian donors.

The PCR employed 60 Vbeta primers together with 13 Jbeta primers. Assay: immunoSEQ multiplex PCR; the TCRdb copy retains only in-frame clones and omits some. The table has roughly 140,000 clones, about 82% seen once; the top ten hold over 2%. Trimming removed 2 bases at V and 2 bases at J, with 14 bases between. CDR3 size: 16 residues. Germline lookup yields CDR1 KGHSH and CDR2 LQKENI. As for this clone: Its specificity is unknown.

Samples came from healthy bone marrow donors. Findings of the study overall: A later look showed TCR association rates differing by HLA locus, highest for DRB1 and lowest for HLA-C. Confirmation in vitro established that a few CMV-associated chains were specific for CMV antigens.

Sequences were obtained from PBMCs. The chain uses TRBV18 and TRBJ2-3; D call uncertain. This TCR derives from a man between 25 and 39 years old in good health and CMV-seronegative. CDR3 residues: CASSPGGGMITDTQYF. As DNA, the CDR3 is TGTGCCAGCTCACCAGGCGGCGGAATGATCACAGATACGCAGTATTTT.